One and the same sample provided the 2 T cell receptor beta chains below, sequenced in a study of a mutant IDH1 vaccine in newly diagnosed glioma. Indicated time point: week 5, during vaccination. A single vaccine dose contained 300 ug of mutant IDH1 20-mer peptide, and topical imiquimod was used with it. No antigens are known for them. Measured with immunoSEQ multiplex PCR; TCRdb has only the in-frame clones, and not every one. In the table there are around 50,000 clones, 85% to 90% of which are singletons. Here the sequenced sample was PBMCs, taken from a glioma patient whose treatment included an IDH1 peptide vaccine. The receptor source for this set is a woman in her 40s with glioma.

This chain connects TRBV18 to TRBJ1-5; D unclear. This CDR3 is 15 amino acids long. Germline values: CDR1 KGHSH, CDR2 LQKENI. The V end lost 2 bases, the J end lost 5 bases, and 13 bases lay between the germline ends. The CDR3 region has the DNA TGTGCCAGCTCACCAGTATCCGGGGTCGATCAGCCCCAGCATTTT. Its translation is CASSPVSGVDQPQHF.

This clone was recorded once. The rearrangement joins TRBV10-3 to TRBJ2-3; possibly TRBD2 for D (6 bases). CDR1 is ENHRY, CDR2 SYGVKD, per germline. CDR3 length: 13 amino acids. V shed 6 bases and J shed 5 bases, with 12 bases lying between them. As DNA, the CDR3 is TGTGCCATCAGCGATAGAGCGGGAGATACGCAGTATTTT. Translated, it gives CAISDRAGDTQYF.